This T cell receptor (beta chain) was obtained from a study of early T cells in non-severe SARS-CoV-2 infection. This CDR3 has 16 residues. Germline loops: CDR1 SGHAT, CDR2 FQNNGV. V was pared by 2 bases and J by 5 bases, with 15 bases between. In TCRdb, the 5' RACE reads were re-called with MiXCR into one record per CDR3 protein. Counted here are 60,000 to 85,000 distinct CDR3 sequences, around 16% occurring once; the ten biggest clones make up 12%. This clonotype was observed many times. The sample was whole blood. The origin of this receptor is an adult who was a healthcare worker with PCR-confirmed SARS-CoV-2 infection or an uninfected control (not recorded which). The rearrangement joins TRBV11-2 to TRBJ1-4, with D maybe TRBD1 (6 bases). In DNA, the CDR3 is TGTGCCAGCAGCTTATTCGCGGGGGCTGGGAATGAAAAACTGTTTTTT. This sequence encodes CASSLFAGAGNEKLFF.